The sequence of this T cell receptor beta chain was determined in a study of T cell responses to AZD1222 COVID-19 vaccine. Turning to the study itself: Second-dose schedules of about 4 or about 12 weeks were combined. Regarding the study as a whole: The CD4 TCRs associated with vaccination extended across spike and predominated at 160-218 and 743-854. The donors showed a predominance of white British ancestry and of females, with possible underestimation of clonal diversity.

Germline CDR1 reads GTSNPN; CDR2 reads SVGIG (reference sequence). After removal of 3 bases from V and 7 bases from J, the junction contained 7 bases not matched to a gene. The CDR3 is 14 amino acids. Generated by immunoSEQ multiplex PCR, the TCRdb table keeps only in-frame clones and is missing some. The table shows 130,000 to 150,000 clones, with around nine tenths occurring only once. This clone has a single count. Antigen specificity is unknown. The starting material was peripheral blood, obtained on day 0 of AZD1222 vaccination. The clonotype comes from an adult in good health. The chain uses TRBV30 and TRBJ1-5; TRBD1 matches at 9 bases. The CDR3 DNA reads as TGTGCCTGGAGGGGGACAGGGTCTGAGCAGCCCCAGCATTTT. Encoded protein: CAWRGTGSEQPQHF. The full variable domain, completed using reference TRBV30 and TRBJ1-5, is SQTIHQWPATLVQPVGSPLSLECTVEGTSNPNLYWYRQAAGRGLQLLFYSVGIGQISSEVPQNLSASRPQDRQFILSSKKLLLSDSGFYLCAWRGTGSEQPQHFGDGTRLSIL.